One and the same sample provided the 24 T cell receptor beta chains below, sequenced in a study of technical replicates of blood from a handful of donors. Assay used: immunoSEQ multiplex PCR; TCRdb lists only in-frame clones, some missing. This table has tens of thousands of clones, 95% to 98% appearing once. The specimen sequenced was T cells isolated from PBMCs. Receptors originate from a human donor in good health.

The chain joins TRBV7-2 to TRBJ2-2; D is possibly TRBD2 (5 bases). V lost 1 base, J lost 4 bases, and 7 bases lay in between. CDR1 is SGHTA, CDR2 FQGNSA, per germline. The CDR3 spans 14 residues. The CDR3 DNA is TGTGCCAGCAGCTTAGGCGGGTCCACCGGGGAGCTGTTTTTT. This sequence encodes CASSLGGSTGELFF.

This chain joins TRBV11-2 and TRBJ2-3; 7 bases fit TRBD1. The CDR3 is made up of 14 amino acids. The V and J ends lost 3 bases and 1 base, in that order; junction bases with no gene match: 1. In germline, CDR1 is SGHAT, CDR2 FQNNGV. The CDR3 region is CASSFGQGTDTQYF. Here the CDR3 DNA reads TGTGCCAGCAGCTTTGGACAGGGCACAGATACGCAGTATTTT.

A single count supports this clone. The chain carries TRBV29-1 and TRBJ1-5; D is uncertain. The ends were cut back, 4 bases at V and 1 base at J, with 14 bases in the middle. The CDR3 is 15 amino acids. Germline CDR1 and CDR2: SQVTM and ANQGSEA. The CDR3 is CSVGAGPGSNQPQHF. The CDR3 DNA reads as TGCAGCGTTGGGGCTGGGCCGGGAAGCAATCAGCCCCAGCATTTT.

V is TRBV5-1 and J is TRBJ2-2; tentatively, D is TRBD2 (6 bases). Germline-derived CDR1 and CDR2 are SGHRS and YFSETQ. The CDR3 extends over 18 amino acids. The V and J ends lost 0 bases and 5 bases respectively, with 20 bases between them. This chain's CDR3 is CASSLAELARMYTGELFF. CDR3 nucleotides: TGCGCCAGCAGCTTGGCAGAACTAGCAAGGATGTATACCGGGGAGCTGTTTTTT.

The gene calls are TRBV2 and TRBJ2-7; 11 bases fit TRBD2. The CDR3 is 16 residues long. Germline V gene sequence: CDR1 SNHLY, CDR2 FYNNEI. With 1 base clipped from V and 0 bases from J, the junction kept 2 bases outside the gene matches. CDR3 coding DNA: TGTGCCAGCAGTGAAGGACTAGCGGGACTCTCCTACGAGCAGTACTTC. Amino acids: CASSEGLAGLSYEQYF.

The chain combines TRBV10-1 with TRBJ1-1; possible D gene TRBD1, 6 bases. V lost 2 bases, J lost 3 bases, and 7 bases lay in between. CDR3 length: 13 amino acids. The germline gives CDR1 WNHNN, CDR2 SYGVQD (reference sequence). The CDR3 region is CASSENRDTEAFF. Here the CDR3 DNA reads TGCGCCAGCAGTGAGAACAGGGACACTGAAGCTTTCTTT.

This CDR3 is CASSFEGHLNTEAFF. CDR3 coding DNA: TGCGCCAGCAGCTTTGAGGGACACCTGAACACTGAAGCTTTCTTT. The chain recombines TRBV5-1 with TRBJ1-1; possible D gene TRBD1, 6 bases. The CDR3 covers 15 residues. The V gene's germline CDR1 is SGHRS and CDR2 YFSETQ. Trimming took 2 bases from V and 0 from J, leaving 11 bases between them.

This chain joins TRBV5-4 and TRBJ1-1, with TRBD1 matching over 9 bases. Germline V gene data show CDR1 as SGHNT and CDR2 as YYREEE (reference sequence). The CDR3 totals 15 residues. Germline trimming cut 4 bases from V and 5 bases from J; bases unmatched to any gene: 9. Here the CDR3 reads CASSPRQGVKTEAFF. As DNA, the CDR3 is TGTGCCAGCAGCCCCCGACAGGGGGTCAAGACTGAAGCTTTCTTT.

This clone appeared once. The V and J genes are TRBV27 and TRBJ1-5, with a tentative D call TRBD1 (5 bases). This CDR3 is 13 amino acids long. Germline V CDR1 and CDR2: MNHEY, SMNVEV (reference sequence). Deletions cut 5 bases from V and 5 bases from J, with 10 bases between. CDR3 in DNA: TGTGCCAGCAGTATGGGGCTCGATCAGCCCCAGCATTTT. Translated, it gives CASSMGLDQPQHF.

The CDR3 region is CSVGIGTGGDTEAFF. The CDR3 DNA reads as TGCAGCGTTGGAATAGGGACAGGTGGGGACACTGAAGCTTTCTTT. The chain is built from TRBV29-1 and TRBJ1-1; 8 nucleotides agree with TRBD1. Germline values: CDR1 SQVTM, CDR2 ANQGSEA. Losses at the gene ends were 4 bases for V and 3 bases for J; bases not matched to a gene: 10. CDR3 length: 15 residues.

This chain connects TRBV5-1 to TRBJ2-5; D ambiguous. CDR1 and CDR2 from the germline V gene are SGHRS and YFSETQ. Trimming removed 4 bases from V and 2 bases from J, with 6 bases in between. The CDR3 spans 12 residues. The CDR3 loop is CASSTQQETQYF. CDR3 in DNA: TGCGCCAGCAGCACTCAACAAGAGACCCAGTACTTC.

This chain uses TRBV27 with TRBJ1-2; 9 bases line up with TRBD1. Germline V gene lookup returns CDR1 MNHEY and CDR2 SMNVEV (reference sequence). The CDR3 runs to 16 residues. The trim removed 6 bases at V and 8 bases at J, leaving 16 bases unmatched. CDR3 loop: CASSHSGTGMGNGYTF. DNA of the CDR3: TGTGCCAGCAGCCACTCCGGGACAGGGATGGGTAACGGCTACACCTTC.

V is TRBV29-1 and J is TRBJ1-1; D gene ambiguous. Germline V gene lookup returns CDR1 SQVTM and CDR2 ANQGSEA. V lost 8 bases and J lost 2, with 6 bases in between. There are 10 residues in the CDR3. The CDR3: CSCSNTEAFF. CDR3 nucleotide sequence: TGCAGCTGCAGTAACACTGAAGCTTTCTTT.

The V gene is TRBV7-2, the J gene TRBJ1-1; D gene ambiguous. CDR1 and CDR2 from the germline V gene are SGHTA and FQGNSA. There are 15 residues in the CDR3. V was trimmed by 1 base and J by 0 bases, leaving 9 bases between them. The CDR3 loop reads CASSLVGQVNTEAFF. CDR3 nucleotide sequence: TGTGCCAGCAGCTTAGTGGGCCAGGTGAACACTGAAGCTTTCTTT.

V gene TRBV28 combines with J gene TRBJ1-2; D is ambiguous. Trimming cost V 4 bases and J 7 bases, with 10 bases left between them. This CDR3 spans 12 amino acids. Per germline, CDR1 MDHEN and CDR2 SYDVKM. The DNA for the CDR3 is TGTGCCAGCAGTTCGCCCGGGTTTGGCTACACCTTC. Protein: CASSSPGFGYTF.

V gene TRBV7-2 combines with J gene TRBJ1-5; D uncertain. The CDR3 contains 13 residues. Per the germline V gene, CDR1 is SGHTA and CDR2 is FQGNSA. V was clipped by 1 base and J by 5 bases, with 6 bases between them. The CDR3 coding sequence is TGTGCCAGCAGCTTAGAGAGGGATCAGCCCCAGCATTTT. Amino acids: CASSLERDQPQHF.

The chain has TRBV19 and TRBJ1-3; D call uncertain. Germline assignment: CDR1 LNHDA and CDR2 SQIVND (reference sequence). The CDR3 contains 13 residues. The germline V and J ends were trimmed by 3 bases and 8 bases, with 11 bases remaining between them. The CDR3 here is CASSIGSGDTIYF. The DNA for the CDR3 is TGTGCCAGTAGTATTGGATCCGGGGACACCATATATTTT.

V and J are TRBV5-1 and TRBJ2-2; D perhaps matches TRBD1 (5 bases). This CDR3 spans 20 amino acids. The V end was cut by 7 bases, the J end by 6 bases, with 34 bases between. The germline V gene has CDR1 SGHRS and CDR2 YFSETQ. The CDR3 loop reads CASSPQPSGSLHRSAGELFF. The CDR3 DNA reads TGCGCCAGCTCCCCACAACCTTCAGGGTCGTTACACCGGAGTGCCGGGGAGCTGTTTTTT.

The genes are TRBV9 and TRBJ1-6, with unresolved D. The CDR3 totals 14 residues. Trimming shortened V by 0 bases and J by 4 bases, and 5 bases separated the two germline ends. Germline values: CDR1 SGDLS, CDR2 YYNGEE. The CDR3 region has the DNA TGTGCCAGCAGCGTAGGCCAGTATAATTCACCCCTCCACTTT. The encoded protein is CASSVGQYNSPLHF.

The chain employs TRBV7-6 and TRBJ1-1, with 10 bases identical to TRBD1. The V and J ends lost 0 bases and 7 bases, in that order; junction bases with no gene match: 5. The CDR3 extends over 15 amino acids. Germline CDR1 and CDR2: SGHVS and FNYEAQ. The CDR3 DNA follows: TGTGCCAGCAGCTTAGCCCTCGGGACAGGGGTTGAAGCTTTCTTT. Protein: CASSLALGTGVEAFF. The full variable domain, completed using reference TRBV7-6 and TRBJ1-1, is GAGVSQSPRYKVTKRGQDVALRCDPISGHVSLYWYRQALGQGPEFLTYFNYEAQQDKSGLPNDRFSAERPEGSISTLTIQRTEQRDSAMYRCASSLALGTGVEAFFGQGTRLTVV.

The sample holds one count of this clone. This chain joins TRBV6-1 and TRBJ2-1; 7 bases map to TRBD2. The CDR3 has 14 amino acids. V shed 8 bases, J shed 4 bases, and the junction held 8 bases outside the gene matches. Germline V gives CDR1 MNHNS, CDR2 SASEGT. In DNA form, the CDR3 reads TGTGCCAGCTGGGAGGGGTCCCTTTACAATGAGCAGTTCTTC. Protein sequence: CASWEGSLYNEQFF.

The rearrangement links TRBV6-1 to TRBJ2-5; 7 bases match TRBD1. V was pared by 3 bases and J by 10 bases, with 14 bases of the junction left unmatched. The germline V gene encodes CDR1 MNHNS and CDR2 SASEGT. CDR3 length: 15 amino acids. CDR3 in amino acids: CASSDGTALGKNQYF. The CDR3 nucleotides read TGTGCCAGCAGTGACGGGACAGCACTTGGGAAGAACCAGTACTTC.

In DNA form, the CDR3 reads TGTGCCAGCAGCTTAGGGGACAGGTCCCACGAGCAGTACTTC. This sequence encodes CASSLGDRSHEQYF. V is TRBV7-9 and J is TRBJ2-7, with 8 bases fitting TRBD1. The germline gives CDR1 SEHNR, CDR2 FQNEAQ (reference sequence). V trimming: 1 base; J trimming: 5 bases; junction bases outside the gene matches: 4. This CDR3 contains 14 residues.

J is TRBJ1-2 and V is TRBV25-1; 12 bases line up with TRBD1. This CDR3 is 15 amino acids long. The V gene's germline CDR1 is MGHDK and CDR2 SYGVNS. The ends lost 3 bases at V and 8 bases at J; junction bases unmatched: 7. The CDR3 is CASSDNSGQGAGYTF. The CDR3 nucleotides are TGTGCCAGCAGTGATAACTCGGGACAGGGGGCCGGCTACACCTTC.